A selection of T cell receptor beta chains follows, all from one sample in a study of blood T cell repertoires in COVID-19. The repertoire was sequenced with immunoSEQ multiplex PCR; TCRdb's copy has only in-frame clones and lacks some. The repertoire holds some 100,000 clones, with around 90% as singletons. The sequencing sample was made of peripheral blood. These receptor sequences come from a human donor in a cohort sampled during active COVID-19. CDR3s include the opening cysteine and the closing phenylalanine or tryptophan. A D gene is named only where the DNA matches it firmly. The size field is filled for only some rows; it gives once, few, many or a size class.

clone_size	d_call	j_call	v_call	cdr3_nt	cdr3_aa
NA	TRBD1	TRBJ1-5	TRBV6-2/TRBV6-3	TGTGCCAGCAGTTACCCCGAGGGACAGGTTGCACCCCCCGCCAGCAATCAGCCCCAGCATTTT	CASSYPEGQVAPPASNQPQHF
few	NA	TRBJ1-2	TRBV5-1	TGCGCCAGCAGCTCCCGGGGGATGGATGGCTACACCTTC	CASSSRGMDGYTF
NA	TRBD2	TRBJ2-7	TRBV5-1	TGCGCCAGCAGCTTGGTGGGTAGCGGGGCCTACGAGCAGTACTTC	CASSLVGSGAYEQYF
few	TRBD2	TRBJ2-2	TRBV4-1	TGCGCCAGCAGCCAGGCCCTGGGACTAGCTTTCACCGGGGAGCTGTTTTTT	CASSQALGLAFTGELFF
NA	TRBD1	TRBJ1-2	TRBV6-6	TGTGCCAGCAGCGAGAGACAGGGATCGACTCACTATGGCTACACCTTC	CASSERQGSTHYGYTF
NA	NA	TRBJ1-1	TRBV12-3/TRBV12-4	TGTGCCAGCAGACCGGGACAAAACACTGAAGCTTTCTTT	CASRPGQNTEAFF
NA	TRBD1	TRBJ2-1	TRBV18	TGTGCCAGCTCACCGGGGACAGGGGTGAATGAGCAGTTCTTC	CASSPGTGVNEQFF
NA	NA	TRBJ1-1	TRBV20-1	TGCAGTGCTAGAGGACTGCTTGAAGCTTTCTTT	CSARGLLEAFF
NA	TRBD1	TRBJ1-2	TRBV28	TGTGCCAGCAGTTTAGGGACAGGGTATGGCTACACCTTC	CASSLGTGYGYTF
NA	NA	TRBJ1-2	TRBV24-1	TGTGCCACCAGTGGGCGGGGGCTAGACTATGGCTACACCTTC	CATSGRGLDYGYTF
NA	NA	TRBJ1-3	TRBV4-1	TGCGCCAGCAGCCAACAGGGCTCTGGAAACACCATATATTTT	CASSQQGSGNTIYF
few	NA	TRBJ1-6	TRBV18	TGTGCCAGCACGGGACAATATAATTCACCCCTCCACTTT	CASTGQYNSPLHF
NA	NA	TRBJ2-3	TRBV7-3	TGTGCCAGCAGCTTCCTCCGGCGGGGGCGGATAGATACGCAGTATTTT	CASSFLRRGRIDTQYF
NA	TRBD1	TRBJ1-2	TRBV19	TGTGCCAGTAGTATTCCGTACAGGGGGGACTATGGCTACACCTTC	CASSIPYRGDYGYTF
NA	NA	TRBJ2-3	TRBV4-3	TGCGCCAGCAGCCTAGAGGCTACCCCGGCTAGAGGAACAGATACGCAGTATTTT	CASSLEATPARGTDTQYF
NA	TRBD2	TRBJ2-1	TRBV4-2	TGTGCCAGCAGCCCGGGACTAGCGGGAGCTGAGCAGTTCTTC	CASSPGLAGAEQFF
NA	NA	TRBJ1-2	TRBV11-3	TGTGCCAGCAGCTTAGATCGGGGGGCCACTGAGCCATATGGCTACACCTTC	CASSLDRGATEPYGYTF
NA	TRBD1	TRBJ1-5	TRBV24-1	TGTGCCACCAGTCCAAGAGGGGGCTGGCAGCCCCAGCATTTT	CATSPRGGWQPQHF
NA	TRBD1	TRBJ1-5	TRBV7-2	TGTGCCAGCAGCTTATCCGGGACAGGGCTCAATCAGCCCCAGCATTTT	CASSLSGTGLNQPQHF
NA	NA	TRBJ2-1	TRBV9	TGTGCCAGCAGCGTGGAAGCTAGTCTCTACAATGAGCAGTTCTTC	CASSVEASLYNEQFF
NA	NA	TRBJ1-5	TRBV2	TGTGCCAGCAGTGCGTCACTAATACCAAATCAGCCCCAGCATTTT	CASSASLIPNQPQHF
NA	TRBD1	TRBJ1-2	TRBV19	TGTGCCAGTAGTACAGGACAGGGGCGTTTCAACTATGGCTACACCTTC	CASSTGQGRFNYGYTF
NA	TRBD1	TRBJ1-1	TRBV10-3	TGTGCCATCAGCGATACCGGGACAGGGGGGAACACTGAAGCTTTCTTT	CAISDTGTGGNTEAFF
NA	NA	TRBJ2-7	TRBV7-2	TGTGCCAGCAGCAGAGATCAACGAGGATATGAGCAGTACTTC	CASSRDQRGYEQYF
few	TRBD1	TRBJ1-3	TRBV5-4	TGTGCCAGCAGCGGTAGGACAGGCTCCGGAAACACCATATATTTT	CASSGRTGSGNTIYF
few	TRBD1	TRBJ1-2	TRBV5-4	TGTGCCAGCAGCCGGGACAGTTCTAACTATGGCTACACCTTC	CASSRDSSNYGYTF
NA	NA	TRBJ2-7	TRBV11-1	TGTGCCAGCAGCCCCCGGGACTCCGGGGACTACGAGCAGTACTTC	CASSPRDSGDYEQYF
NA	NA	TRBJ1-3	TRBV7-8	TGTGCCAGCAGCTTAGAGAAGGGGGCTGGAAACACCATATATTTT	CASSLEKGAGNTIYF
NA	TRBD1	TRBJ2-7	TRBV7-2	TGTGCCAGCAGCCCGGGACAGGGGGGCACCTACGAGCAGTACTTC	CASSPGQGGTYEQYF